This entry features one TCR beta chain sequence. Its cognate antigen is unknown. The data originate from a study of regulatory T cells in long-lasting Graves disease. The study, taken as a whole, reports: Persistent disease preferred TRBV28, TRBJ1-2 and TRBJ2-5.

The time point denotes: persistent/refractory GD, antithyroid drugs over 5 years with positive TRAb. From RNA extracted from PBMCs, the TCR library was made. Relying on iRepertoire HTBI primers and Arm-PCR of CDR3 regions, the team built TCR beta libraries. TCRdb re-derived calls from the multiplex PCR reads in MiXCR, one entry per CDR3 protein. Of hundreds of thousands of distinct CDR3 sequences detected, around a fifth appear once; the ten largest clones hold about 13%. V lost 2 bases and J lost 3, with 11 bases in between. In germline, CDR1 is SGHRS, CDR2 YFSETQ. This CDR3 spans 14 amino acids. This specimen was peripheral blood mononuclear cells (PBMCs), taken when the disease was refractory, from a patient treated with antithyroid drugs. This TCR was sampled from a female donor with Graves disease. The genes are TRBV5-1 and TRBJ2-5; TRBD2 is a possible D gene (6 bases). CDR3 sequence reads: CASSFGLPEETQYF. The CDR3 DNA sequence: TGCGCCAGCAGCTTCGGACTACCTGAAGAGACCCAGTACTTC.